Included here is one T cell receptor (beta chain) sequence, with context. These data are taken from a study of blood T cell repertoires in COVID-19. Study-level information: Sites across the United States, Italy and Spain contributed samples from acute and convalescent COVID-19. In each case, the material was cDNA or gDNA derived from T cells, B-cell-depleted T cells, or PBMCs.

With 1 base clipped from V and 4 bases from J, the junction kept 7 bases outside the gene matches. Germline loops: CDR1 KGHDR, CDR2 SFDVKD. The CDR3 is made up of 16 amino acids. Profiled with immunoSEQ multiplex PCR; TCRdb holds only in-frame clones, not every one. The table lists under 150,000 clones, almost 80% of them singletons. The TCR comes from a human donor in a cohort sampled during active COVID-19. The chain employs TRBV24-1 and TRBJ2-5, with 8 bases matching TRBD2. The sequenced material came from peripheral blood. The CDR3 DNA reads TGTGCCACCAGTGATTTTGGGGCGGGGGGCCTAGAGACCCAGTACTTC. This gives the protein CATSDFGAGGLETQYF.